One and the same sample provided the 7 T cell receptor beta chains below, sequenced in a study of PD-L1 blockade in urothelial cancer. Regarding time point: pretreatment peripheral blood. Clones were read by immunoSEQ multiplex PCR, and TCRdb kept only the in-frame ones, dropping some. Of about 81,000 clones listed, roughly 90% are singletons. This material consisted of PBMCs, taken around atezolizumab (anti-PD-L1) treatment. All receptors derive from a woman older than 75 with urothelial cancer.

The chain recombines TRBV6-5 with TRBJ1-1; TRBD1 agrees at 7 bases. Trimming at V came to 5 bases and at J to 0 bases, leaving 3 bases not matched to a gene. Germline assignment: CDR1 MNHEY and CDR2 SVGAGI. The CDR3 sequence is 14 residues long. Here the CDR3 reads CASSPDRMNTEAFF. The CDR3 bases are TGTGCCAGCAGTCCGGACAGGATGAACACTGAAGCTTTCTTT.

This clone was counted once. V is TRBV5-4 and J is TRBJ2-1; 10 bases match TRBD2. The CDR3 loop spans 15 amino acids. The germline gives CDR1 SGHNT, CDR2 YYREEE (reference sequence). V lost 4 bases, J lost 2 bases, and 3 bases stayed unmatched. DNA for the CDR3: TGTGCCAGCAGCGCTAGCGGGGGAGCCTACAATGAGCAGTTCTTC. It specifies CASSASGGAYNEQFF.

The V call is TRBV9, the J call TRBJ2-1; TRBD2 matches 8 bases. V lost 4 bases and J lost 4; bases outside the gene matches: 13. The V gene's germline CDR1 is SGDLS and CDR2 YYNGEE. The CDR3 contains 17 residues. The CDR3, as DNA: TGTGCCAGCAGCCCCCATCTCCCGGGACTAGTTTACAATGAGCAGTTCTTC. Translating it yields CASSPHLPGLVYNEQFF. Variable domain in full (rest from reference TRBV9 and TRBJ2-1): DSGVTQTPKHLITATGQRVTLRCSPRSGDLSVYWYQQSLDQGLQFLIQYYNGEERAKGNILERFSAQQFPDLHSELNLSSLELGDSALYFCASSPHLPGLVYNEQFFGPGTRLTVL.

The rearrangement joins TRBV28 to TRBJ2-7; no clear D gene. This CDR3 has 12 amino acids. V lost 4 bases, J lost 7 bases, and 11 bases lay in between. Germline values: CDR1 MDHEN, CDR2 SYDVKM. CDR3 sequence reads: CASSSYLGEQYF. CDR3 coding DNA: TGTGCCAGCAGTTCCTACCTCGGGGAGCAGTACTTC. Looking up the rest from reference TRBV28 and TRBJ2-7 gives the full variable domain: DVKVTQSSRYLVKRTGEKVFLECVQDMDHENMFWYRQDPGLGLRLIYFSYDVKMKEKGDIPEGYSVSREKKERFSLILESASTNQTSMYLCASSSYLGEQYFGPGTRLTVT.

This clone came up once. This chain uses TRBV9 with TRBJ2-2; 13 positions agree with TRBD2. Germline V lookup: CDR1 SGDLS, CDR2 YYNGEE. Unmatched junction bases numbered 4, after V lost 0 bases and J lost 5 bases. The CDR3 contains 17 residues. The DNA for the CDR3 is TGTGCCAGCAGCGTAGGAGTGACTAGCGGGAGGACCGGGGAGCTGTTTTTT. It specifies CASSVGVTSGRTGELFF.

The V and J genes are TRBV28 and TRBJ1-1; D not certain. Germline CDR1 and CDR2: MDHEN and SYDVKM. Trimming cost V 5 bases and J 1 base, with 14 bases left between them. The length of the CDR3 is 15 residues. The CDR3 protein is CASSPSSGKNTEAFF. CDR3 nucleotides: TGTGCCAGCAGTCCCTCTTCGGGGAAGAACACTGAAGCTTTCTTT.

The V call is TRBV10-3, the J call TRBJ2-1; 8 bases line up with TRBD2. V lost 8 bases, J lost 0 bases, and 12 bases stayed unmatched. Germline assignment: CDR1 ENHRY and CDR2 SYGVKD. The CDR3 spans 17 residues. CDR3 protein: CAIRGGSGASSYNEQFF. CDR3 DNA sequence: TGTGCCATCCGGGGGGGTTCGGGTGCCAGCTCCTACAATGAGCAGTTCTTC.